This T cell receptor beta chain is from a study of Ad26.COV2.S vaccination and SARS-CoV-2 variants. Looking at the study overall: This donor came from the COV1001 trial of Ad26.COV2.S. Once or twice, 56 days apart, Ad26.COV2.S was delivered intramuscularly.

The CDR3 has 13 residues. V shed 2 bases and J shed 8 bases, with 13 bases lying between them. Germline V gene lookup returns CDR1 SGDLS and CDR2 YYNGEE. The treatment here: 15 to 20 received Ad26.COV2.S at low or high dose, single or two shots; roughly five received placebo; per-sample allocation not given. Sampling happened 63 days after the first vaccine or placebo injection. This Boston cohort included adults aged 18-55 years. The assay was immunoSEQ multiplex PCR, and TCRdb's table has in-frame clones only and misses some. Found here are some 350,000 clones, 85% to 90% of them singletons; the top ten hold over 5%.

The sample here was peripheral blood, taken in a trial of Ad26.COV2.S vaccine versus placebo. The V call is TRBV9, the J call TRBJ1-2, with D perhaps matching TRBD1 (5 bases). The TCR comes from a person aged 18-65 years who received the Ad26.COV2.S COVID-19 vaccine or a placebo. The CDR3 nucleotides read TGTGCCAGCAGCGTCGAGGGGATGGGGGGCTACACCTTC. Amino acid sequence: CASSVEGMGGYTF.